This T cell receptor (beta chain) came from a study of blood T cells in healthy people across ages. In the study overall: The capture of about one barcoded beta molecule per two T cells was achieved by template switching.

This clonotype was detected ten times or more. What it recognizes is unknown. Germline-derived CDR1 and CDR2 are DFQATT and SNEGSKA (reference sequence). Trimming pared 0 bases from V and 5 bases from J, leaving 10 bases between. CDR3 length: 13 amino acids. Points from the study as a whole: Higher naive T cell percentage went strongly together with higher TCR beta diversity.

Primed by a sample-barcoded 5' primer and a J-beta primer mix, a second PCR proceeded for about 6 to 12 cycles. TCRdb analysed the 5' RACE reads with MiXCR anew, one entry per CDR3 protein. The sample consists of some 800,000 distinct CDR3 sequences, 44% of them appearing once. The specimen was blood. This TCR derives from a man aged 60 to 69 in good health. The gene calls are TRBV20-1 and TRBJ2-5; TRBD2 is a possible D gene (6 bases). Written as DNA, the CDR3 is TGCAGTGCTAGAGATGGGGGGTTGGAGACCCAGTACTTC. This sequence encodes CSARDGGLETQYF.